A selection of T cell receptor beta chains follows, all from one sample in a study of blood T cell repertoires in COVID-19. The protocol was immunoSEQ multiplex PCR, while the TCRdb copy is restricted to in-frame clones and leaves out a portion. This table has approximately 120,000 clones, 86% appearing once. The specimen was peripheral blood. The receptors were gathered from a human donor in a cohort sampled during active COVID-19. Both conserved end residues are part of each CDR3. Fields, in order: clone size, D gene, J gene, V gene, CDR3 DNA, CDR3 protein. A D gene is named only where the DNA matches it firmly. Not all rows give a size; the values are once, few, many and, for expanded clones, a class.

>-|-|TRBJ2-7|TRBV2
TGTGCCAGCAGACCGACATTCTCCTACGAGCAGTACTTC
CASRPTFSYEQYF
>-|-|TRBJ2-1|TRBV3-1/TRBV3-2
TGTGCCAGCAGCCAACCTCTACCCCATGAGCAGTTCTTC
CASSQPLPHEQFF
>-|TRBD1|TRBJ1-3|TRBV14
TGTGCCAGCAGCCAGGGAAGACAGGGGGCGCGTCTCGGCTCTGGAAACACCATATATTTT
CASSQGRQGARLGSGNTIYF
>-|-|TRBJ1-2|TRBV10-2
TGCGCCAGCAGTCCCTCGCCGGGACAATTGGATGGCTACACCTTC
CASSPSPGQLDGYTF
>few|-|TRBJ2-2|TRBV24-1
TGTGCCACCAGTGAGCAGATGAACACCGGGGAGCTGTTTTTT
CATSEQMNTGELFF
>-|-|TRBJ2-5|TRBV7-6
TGTGCCAGCAGCTTAGTGACACGCCAAGAGACCCAGTACTTC
CASSLVTRQETQYF
>few|TRBD2|TRBJ2-2|TRBV2
TGTGCCAGCAGTACCCAAGGACTAGGTCCCGGGGAGCTGTTTTTT
CASSTQGLGPGELFF
>-|-|TRBJ2-1|TRBV7-2
TGTGCCAGCAGCTTGGGGGAGGCGGGGTACAATGAGCAGTTCTTC
CASSLGEAGYNEQFF
>-|TRBD1|TRBJ1-1|TRBV7-9
TGTGCCAGCAGCCGGACAGGGCAGAACACTGAAGCTTTCTTT
CASSRTGQNTEAFF
>few|TRBD2|TRBJ2-1|TRBV9
TGTGCCAGCAGGCCTTCCGGGACTAGCGGCGATGAGCAGTTCTTC
CASRPSGTSGDEQFF
>-|-|TRBJ2-2|TRBV27
TGTGCCAGCAGTTTATCTTTCGGGGGACAGACGAACACCGGGGAGCTGTTTTTT
CASSLSFGGQTNTGELFF
>-|TRBD2|TRBJ2-1|TRBV14
TGTGCCAGCAGCCCACTTAGCGGGTACTCCTACAATGAGCAGTTCTTC
CASSPLSGYSYNEQFF
>-|-|TRBJ2-2|TRBV19
TGTGCCAGTAGTATCAGGGTCGGGGAGCTGTTTTTT
CASSIRVGELFF
>-|-|TRBJ2-5|TRBV5-1
TGCGCCAGCGGCAACGATCGTAGCGCTACGTCAAAGACCCAGTACTTC
CASGNDRSATSKTQYF
>-|TRBD2|TRBJ2-3|TRBV7-9
TGTGCCAGCAGCCACACTAGCGGGAGCACAGATACGCAGTATTTT
CASSHTSGSTDTQYF
>-|TRBD1|TRBJ1-6|TRBV30
TGTGCCTGGACTCAGGGGGACCATAGAAATTCACCCCTCCACTTT
CAWTQGDHRNSPLHF
>-|TRBD2|TRBJ2-3|TRBV20-1
TGCAGTGCTAGTGGGACTAGCGGGAGGGGGTTACCAGATACGCAGTATTTT
CSASGTSGRGLPDTQYF
>-|-|TRBJ1-3|TRBV19
TGTGCCAGTAGTACACAGGGATCTGGAAACACCATATATTTT
CASSTQGSGNTIYF
>-|-|TRBJ1-2|TRBV5-1
TGCGCCAGCAGCTTGGCTTCCGTTTGGTCAGGATATGGCTACACCTTC
CASSLASVWSGYGYTF
>-|TRBD2|TRBJ2-1|TRBV6-1
TGTGCCAGCAGTGACCTAGCGGGAGGGCGTTCCTACAATGAGCAGTTCTTC
CASSDLAGGRSYNEQFF
>-|-|TRBJ1-3|TRBV19
TGTGCCAGTAGCAAGAGGACTGCCGGCTCTGGAAACACCATATATTTT
CASSKRTAGSGNTIYF
>-|-|TRBJ1-5|TRBV19
TGTGCCAGTAGTTTAATTTTAACCCGGACAAGGATTAGCAATCAGCCCCAGCATTTT
CASSLILTRTRISNQPQHF
>-|-|TRBJ2-2|TRBV11-2
TGTGCCAGCAGCGGCCCCTATTTGAGCGGGAACACCGGGGAGCTGTTTTTT
CASSGPYLSGNTGELFF
>-|TRBD2|TRBJ2-1|TRBV27
TGTGCCAGCAGGGTCAGGGAGGGACTAGCGGCCCACAATGAGCAGTTCTTC
CASRVREGLAAHNEQFF
>-|-|TRBJ1-4|TRBV28
TGTGCCAGCAGTTTGGGCAGGGGTGGAGGTGAAAAACTGTTTTTT
CASSLGRGGGEKLFF
>few|-|TRBJ1-3|TRBV6-5
TGTGCCAGCAGTTACTCCCAATTCAGCTCTGGAAACACCATATATTTT
CASSYSQFSSGNTIYF
>once|-|TRBJ2-2|TRBV5-1
TGCGCCAGCAGAACGGCCCCGGGACTGATGAACACCGGGGAGCTGTTTTTT
CASRTAPGLMNTGELFF
>-|TRBD1|TRBJ1-1|TRBV5-1
TGCGCCAGCAGCATCCTAAAGGGGGCGCGGGTCACTGAAGCTTTCTTT
CASSILKGARVTEAFF
>-|-|TRBJ2-1|TRBV19
TGTGCCAGTAGTATCGGCGGGACCCACAATGAGCAGTTCTTC
CASSIGGTHNEQFF
>-|-|TRBJ1-3|TRBV7-2
TGTGCCAGCAGCTACTTGCGGATCTCTGGAAACACCATATATTTT
CASSYLRISGNTIYF
>-|TRBD1|TRBJ1-2|TRBV6-1
TGTGCCAGCAGAGGGACAGCCCATGGCTACACCTTC
CASRGTAHGYTF
>-|-|TRBJ1-1|TRBV6-6
TGTGCCAGCTCCTGGGGGGGGAACACTGAAGCTTTCTTT
CASSWGGNTEAFF
>-|-|TRBJ2-5|TRBV27
TGTGCCAGCAGTTTGTCCTACCTCTACCAAGAGACCCAGTACTTC
CASSLSYLYQETQYF
>-|-|TRBJ2-1|TRBV7-9
TGTGCCAGCGGGGCTAAAATATACAATGAGCAGTTCTTC
CASGAKIYNEQFF
>-|-|TRBJ2-5|TRBV12-3/TRBV12-4
TGTGCCAGCAGTTGGGCCCAAGAGACCCAGTACTTC
CASSWAQETQYF
>-|-|TRBJ2-1|TRBV19
TGTGCCAGTAGTATCAGTCTAGCAGTAACCAATGAGCAGTTCTTC
CASSISLAVTNEQFF
>-|-|TRBJ2-3|TRBV7-9
TGTGCCAGCAGTAGAAGAACTAGCACAGATACGCAGTATTTT
CASSRRTSTDTQYF
>-|-|TRBJ1-2|TRBV6-2/TRBV6-3
TGTGCCAGCAGTGCACAGGGAATTGGGTTCGGCTACACCTTC
CASSAQGIGFGYTF
>once|TRBD1|TRBJ2-7|TRBV5-6
TGTGCCAGCAGCGCAACCGGGACAGGGGGCGACGAGCAGTACTTC
CASSATGTGGDEQYF
>-|-|TRBJ1-1|TRBV3-1/TRBV3-2
TGTGCCAGCAGCCCTCTGTCCGGGGGTAACACTGAAGCTTTCTTT
CASSPLSGGNTEAFF
>-|TRBD1|TRBJ2-5|TRBV19
TGTGCCAGTAGTATACCATTCCGGGACAGGGGAAACCAAGAGACCCAGTACTTC
CASSIPFRDRGNQETQYF
>-|TRBD1|TRBJ1-4|TRBV27
TGTGCCAGCACCGGGACAGGGGGTTTCGCGGCTAATGAAAAACTGTTTTTT
CASTGTGGFAANEKLFF
>-|TRBD1|TRBJ2-7|TRBV5-4
TGTGCCAGCAGCTTAACCGGGACAGCCTACGAGCAGTACTTC
CASSLTGTAYEQYF
>-|-|TRBJ2-5|TRBV3-1/TRBV3-2
TGTGCCAGCAGCCAAGAACGAGGCGGCGAGACCCAGTACTTC
CASSQERGGETQYF
>-|TRBD2|TRBJ2-1|TRBV25-1
TGTGCCAGCAGTGATAGCGGGAGGGTTGAGCAGTTCTTC
CASSDSGRVEQFF
>-|-|TRBJ2-5|TRBV6-2/TRBV6-3
TGTGCCAGCAGTTACTCCTCGGGTAGCTCGGAGACCCAGTACTTC
CASSYSSGSSETQYF
>-|TRBD2|TRBJ2-1|TRBV6-5
TGTGCCAGCAGCAGCGGGGGGACTGTATATGAGCAGTTCTTC
CASSSGGTVYEQFF
>-|TRBD1|TRBJ2-7|TRBV6-6
TGTGCCAGCAGTTACGAGACAGGGATCTACGAGCAGTACTTC
CASSYETGIYEQYF
>-|-|TRBJ1-4|TRBV7-3
TGTGCCAGCAGCTTAACTCCCCCTCCTCTAGGCGGGAGCAAACCTCCACCAACTAATGAAAAACTGTTTTTT
CASSLTPPPLGGSKPPPTNEKLFF